The rows below give T cell receptor beta chains drawn from one sample of a study of CD8 T cells in Susac syndrome. TCRdb reprocessed the immunoSEQ multiplex PCR reads with MiXCR, giving one entry per CDR3 protein. The sample includes tens of thousands of distinct CDR3 sequences, more than 85% seen only once; the top ten take around 0.4%. The specimen was CD8+ T cells from PBMCs. The receptors were gathered from a human donor in good health. CDR3s include the opening cysteine and the closing phenylalanine or tryptophan.

j_gene: TRBJ2-7
v_gene: TRBV12-5
CDR3aa: CASGLAAVTYEQYF

j_gene: TRBJ2-1
v_gene: TRBV2
CDR3aa: CASSEVEGSGGKRDNEQFF

j_gene: TRBJ2-5
v_gene: TRBV10-3
CDR3aa: CAISVQTSGVETQYF

j_gene: TRBJ2-1
v_gene: TRBV9
CDR3aa: CASSLWSEHLYNEQFF

j_gene: TRBJ2-7
v_gene: TRBV3-1
CDR3aa: CASSLGLATSYEQYF

j_gene: TRBJ2-5
v_gene: TRBV6-5
CDR3aa: CASSYSTLGETQYF

j_gene: TRBJ2-7
v_gene: TRBV2
CDR3aa: CASSEGGGLEYEQYF

j_gene: TRBJ2-7
v_gene: TRBV3-1
CDR3aa: CASSQGSHEQYF

j_gene: TRBJ1-1
v_gene: TRBV19
CDR3aa: CASSIPTGVNTEAFF

j_gene: TRBJ2-7
v_gene: TRBV12-2
CDR3aa: CASRRLAHPSYEQYF

j_gene: TRBJ2-1
v_gene: TRBV4-1
CDR3aa: CASSQEDDSYNEQFF

j_gene: TRBJ2-6
v_gene: TRBV12-3/TRBV12-4
CDR3aa: CASSPRALTPGANVLTF

j_gene: TRBJ2-1
v_gene: TRBV7-2
CDR3aa: CASSLAGGDNEQFF

j_gene: TRBJ2-2
v_gene: TRBV10-2
CDR3aa: CASTDRGYTGELFF

j_gene: TRBJ2-1
v_gene: TRBV27
CDR3aa: CASSFGRGNEQFF

j_gene: TRBJ2-6
v_gene: TRBV18
CDR3aa: CASSPQGYEVSGANVLTF

j_gene: TRBJ1-2
v_gene: TRBV6-1
CDR3aa: CASSEAADRPGYTF

j_gene: TRBJ2-7
v_gene: TRBV6-1
CDR3aa: CASDMGLADSYEQYF